This TCR beta chain was retrieved from a study of T-cell reconstitution after alpha-beta-depleted transplantation in children. This sample's TCRbeta library carried unique molecular identifier barcodes. TCRdb reprocessed the PCR reads via MiXCR and lists one record per CDR3 protein. The sample lists approximately 500,000 distinct CDR3 sequences; 27% were seen once. V shed 6 bases and J shed 3 bases, with 14 bases lying between them. The germline gives CDR1 DFQATT, CDR2 SNEGSKA (reference sequence). CDR3 length: 13 residues. The sequence was obtained from a boy younger than two with Wiskott-Aldrich syndrome, due to receive a stem cell transplant. Sample: PBMCs, taken before TCRalphabeta/CD19-depleted stem cell transplant. This chain joins TRBV20-1 and TRBJ1-1; the D gene is possibly TRBD1 (5 bases). CDR3 in amino acids: CSARRDRYTEAFF. DNA for the CDR3: TGCAGTGCCCGCAGGGACCGATACACTGAAGCTTTCTTT.